This T cell receptor (beta chain) was profiled in a study of T cell repertoires in cytomegalovirus infection. This clonotype showed up just once. A junction boundary mismatches the germline segment, possibly from a read error. One entry per CDR3 protein, called by TCRdb with MiXCR from the reads. The table records around 450,000 distinct CDR3 sequences, roughly 10% of them present only once. Per germline, CDR1 MNHEY and CDR2 SVGEGT. The CDR3 consists of 13 residues. The receptor's source is a human donor in good health (CMV status not recorded). Some clones in this sample may be carry-over from other donors' samples. The genes are TRBV6-2 or TRBV6-3 and TRBJ2-3; the D gene is possibly TRBD2 (6 bases). The sequencing sample was made of PBMCs. CDR3 coding DNA: TGTGCCATCAGTTACGGGAGCGCAGATACGCAGTATTTT. This translates into CAISYGSADTQYF.